The T cell receptor beta chain under discussion was sequenced for a study of blood T cell repertoires in COVID-19. About the research overall: Researchers got acute and convalescent COVID-19 samples from the United States, Italy and Spain. Sources were T cells, B-cell-depleted T cells, or PBMCs; the material itself was cDNA or gDNA.

The CDR3 loop spans 15 amino acids. Germline lookup yields CDR1 KGHSH and CDR2 LQKENI. V lost 5 bases to trimming and J lost 2 bases; unmatched junction nucleotides: 6. Authors' analysis steps: Researchers report that nucleated cell counts were estimated from reference gene primer amplification. Repertoires were generated with immunoSEQ multiplex PCR, while TCRdb's copy carries only in-frame clones and drops some. V and J calls and clone size are as listed in that table; D and trimming were resolved from the DNA. Here the sample spans tens of thousands of clones, more than 85% being singletons. Sequencing input: peripheral blood. This sequence joins TRBV18 and TRBJ1-2, with TRBD1 matching over 9 bases. The clonotype was recovered from a human donor with active COVID-19. The donor label of this sample is uncertain. This CDR3 is CASSNTGTGNYGYTF. In nucleotides, the CDR3 is TGTGCCAGCTCAAACACCGGGACAGGGAACTATGGCTACACCTTC.